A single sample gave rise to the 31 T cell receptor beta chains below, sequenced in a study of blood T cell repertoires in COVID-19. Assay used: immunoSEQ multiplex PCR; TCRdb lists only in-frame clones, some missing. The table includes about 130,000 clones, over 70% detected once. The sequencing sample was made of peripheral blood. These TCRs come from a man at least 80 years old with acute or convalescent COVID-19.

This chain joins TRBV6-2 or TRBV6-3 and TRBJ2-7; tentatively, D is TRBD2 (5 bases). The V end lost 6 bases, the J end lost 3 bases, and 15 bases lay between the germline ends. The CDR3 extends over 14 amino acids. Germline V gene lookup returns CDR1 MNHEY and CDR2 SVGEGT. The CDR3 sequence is CASSSTGVFYEQYF. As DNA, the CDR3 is TGTGCCAGCAGCTCAACCGGGGTCTTCTACGAGCAGTACTTC.

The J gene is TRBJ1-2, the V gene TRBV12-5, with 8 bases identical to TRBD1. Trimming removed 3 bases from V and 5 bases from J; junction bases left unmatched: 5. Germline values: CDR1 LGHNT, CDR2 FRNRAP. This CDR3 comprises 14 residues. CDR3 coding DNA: TGTGCTAGTGGTTTATGGCAGGGGGCGTATGGCTACACCTTC. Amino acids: CASGLWQGAYGYTF.

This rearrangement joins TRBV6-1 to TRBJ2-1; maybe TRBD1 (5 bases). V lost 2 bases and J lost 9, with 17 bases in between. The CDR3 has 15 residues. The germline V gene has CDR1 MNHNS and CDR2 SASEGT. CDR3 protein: CASSERFGQGTEQFF. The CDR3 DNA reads TGTGCCAGCAGTGAAAGATTTGGGCAGGGCACTGAGCAGTTCTTC.

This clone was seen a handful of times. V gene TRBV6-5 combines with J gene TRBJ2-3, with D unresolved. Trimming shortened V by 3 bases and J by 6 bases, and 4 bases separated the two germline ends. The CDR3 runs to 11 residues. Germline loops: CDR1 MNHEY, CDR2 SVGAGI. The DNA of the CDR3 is TGTGCCAGCAGTTATATCGATACGCAGTATTTT. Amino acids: CASSYIDTQYF.

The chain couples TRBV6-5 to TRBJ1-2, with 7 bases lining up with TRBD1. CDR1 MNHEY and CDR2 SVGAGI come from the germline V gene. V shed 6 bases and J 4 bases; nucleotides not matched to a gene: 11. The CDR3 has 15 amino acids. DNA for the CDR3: TGTGCCAGCAGGCCGACAGGGTTGGTTCGCTATGGCTACACCTTC. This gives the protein CASRPTGLVRYGYTF.

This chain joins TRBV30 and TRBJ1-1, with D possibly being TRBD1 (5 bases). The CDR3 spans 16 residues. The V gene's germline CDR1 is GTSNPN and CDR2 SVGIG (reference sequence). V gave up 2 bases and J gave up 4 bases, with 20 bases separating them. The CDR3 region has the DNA TGTGCCTGGAGTAGGGGACTAATTAGTAGCAGCACTGAAGCTTTCTTT. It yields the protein CAWSRGLISSSTEAFF. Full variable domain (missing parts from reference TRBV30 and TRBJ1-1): SQTIHQWPATLVQPVGSPLSLECTVEGTSNPNLYWYRQAAGRGLQLLFYSVGIGQISSEVPQNLSASRPQDRQFILSSKKLLLSDSGFYLCAWSRGLISSSTEAFFGQGTRLTVV.

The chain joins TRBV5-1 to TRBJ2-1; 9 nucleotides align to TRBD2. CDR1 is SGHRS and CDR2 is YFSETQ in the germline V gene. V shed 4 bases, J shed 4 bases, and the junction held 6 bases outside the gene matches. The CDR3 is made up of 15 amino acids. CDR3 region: CASSPAGGSYNEQFF. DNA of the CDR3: TGCGCCAGCAGCCCAGCGGGGGGATCTTACAATGAGCAGTTCTTC.

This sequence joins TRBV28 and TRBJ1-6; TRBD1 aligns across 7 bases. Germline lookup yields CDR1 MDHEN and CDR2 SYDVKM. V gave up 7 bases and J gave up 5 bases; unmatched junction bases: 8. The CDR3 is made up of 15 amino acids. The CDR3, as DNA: TGTGCCAGCACCTCAGGACAGGTTGATAATTCACCCCTCCACTTT. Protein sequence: CASTSGQVDNSPLHF.

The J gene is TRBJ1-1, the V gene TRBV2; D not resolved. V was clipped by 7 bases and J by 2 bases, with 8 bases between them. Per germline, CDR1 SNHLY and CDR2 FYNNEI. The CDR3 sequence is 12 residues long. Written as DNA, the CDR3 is TGTGCCAGCAATACACGAAACACTGAAGCTTTCTTT. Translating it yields CASNTRNTEAFF. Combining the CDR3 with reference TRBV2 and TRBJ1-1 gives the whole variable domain EPEVTQTPSHQVTQMGQEVILRCVPISNHLYFYWYRQILGQKVEFLVSFYNNEISEKSEIFDDQFSVERPDGSNFTLKIRSTKLEDSAMYFCASNTRNTEAFFGQGTRLTVV.

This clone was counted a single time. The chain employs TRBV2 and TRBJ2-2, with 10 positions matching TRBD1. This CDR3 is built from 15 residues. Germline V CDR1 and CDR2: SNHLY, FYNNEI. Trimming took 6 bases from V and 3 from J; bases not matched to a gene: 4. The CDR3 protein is CASRPGQGYTGELFF. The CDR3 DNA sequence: TGTGCCAGCAGGCCGGGACAGGGGTACACCGGGGAGCTGTTTTTT.

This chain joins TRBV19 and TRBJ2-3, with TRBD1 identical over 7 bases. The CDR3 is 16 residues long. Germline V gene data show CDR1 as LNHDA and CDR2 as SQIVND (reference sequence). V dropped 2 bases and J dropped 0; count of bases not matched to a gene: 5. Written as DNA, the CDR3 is TGTGCCAGTAGTATAATAGGGACAGCTAGCACAGATACGCAGTATTTT. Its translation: CASSIIGTASTDTQYF.

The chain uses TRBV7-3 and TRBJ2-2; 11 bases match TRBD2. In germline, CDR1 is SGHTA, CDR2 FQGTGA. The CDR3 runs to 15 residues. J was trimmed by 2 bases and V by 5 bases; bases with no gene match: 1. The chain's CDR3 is CASSLAGGNTGELFF. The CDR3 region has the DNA TGTGCCAGCAGCCTAGCGGGGGGTAACACCGGGGAGCTGTTTTTT.

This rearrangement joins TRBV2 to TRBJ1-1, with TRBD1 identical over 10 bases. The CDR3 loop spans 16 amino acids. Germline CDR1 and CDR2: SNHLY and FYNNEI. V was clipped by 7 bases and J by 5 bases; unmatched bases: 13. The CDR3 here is CASTASLRQGATEAFF. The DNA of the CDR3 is TGTGCCAGCACCGCCTCACTGCGACAGGGGGCAACTGAAGCTTTCTTT. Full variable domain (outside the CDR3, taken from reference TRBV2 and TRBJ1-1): EPEVTQTPSHQVTQMGQEVILRCVPISNHLYFYWYRQILGQKVEFLVSFYNNEISEKSEIFDDQFSVERPDGSNFTLKIRSTKLEDSAMYFCASTASLRQGATEAFFGQGTRLTVV.

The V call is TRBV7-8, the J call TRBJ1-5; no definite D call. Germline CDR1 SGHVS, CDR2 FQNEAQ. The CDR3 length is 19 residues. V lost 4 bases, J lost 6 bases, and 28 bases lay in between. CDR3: CASSSKRFTRSGHAQPQHF. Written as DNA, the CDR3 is TGTGCCAGCAGCTCAAAACGGTTTACCAGGAGCGGTCATGCTCAGCCCCAGCATTTT. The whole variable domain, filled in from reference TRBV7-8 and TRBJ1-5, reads GAGVSQSPRYKVAKRGQDVALRCDPISGHVSLFWYQQALGQGPEFLTYFQNEAQLDKSGLPSDRFFAERPEGSVSTLKIQRTQQEDSAVYLCASSSKRFTRSGHAQPQHFGDGTRLSIL.

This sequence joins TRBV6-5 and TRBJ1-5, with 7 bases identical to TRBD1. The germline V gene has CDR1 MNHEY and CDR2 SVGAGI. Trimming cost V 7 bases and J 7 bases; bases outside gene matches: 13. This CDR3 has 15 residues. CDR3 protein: CASIDPTGTEQPQHF. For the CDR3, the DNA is TGTGCCAGCATCGACCCGACAGGGACGGAGCAGCCCCAGCATTTT.

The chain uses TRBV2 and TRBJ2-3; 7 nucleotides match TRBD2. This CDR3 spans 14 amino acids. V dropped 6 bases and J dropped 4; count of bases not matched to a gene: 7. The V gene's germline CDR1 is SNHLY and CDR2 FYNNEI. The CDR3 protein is CASSWTRGADTQYF. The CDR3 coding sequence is TGTGCCAGCAGCTGGACTAGAGGGGCAGATACGCAGTATTTT.

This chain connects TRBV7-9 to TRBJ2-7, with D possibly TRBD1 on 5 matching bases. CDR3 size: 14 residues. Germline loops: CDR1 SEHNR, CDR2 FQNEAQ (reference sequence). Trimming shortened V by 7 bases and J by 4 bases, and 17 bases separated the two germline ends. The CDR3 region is CASTQMGQSYEQYF. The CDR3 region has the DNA TGTGCCAGCACCCAAATGGGGCAGAGTTACGAGCAGTACTTC.

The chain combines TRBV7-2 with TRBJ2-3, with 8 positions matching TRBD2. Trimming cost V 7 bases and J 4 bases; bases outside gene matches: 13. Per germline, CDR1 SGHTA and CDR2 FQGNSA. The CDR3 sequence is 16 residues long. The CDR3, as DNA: TGTGCCAGCACCTTTATGATAGCGGGGTCCCCAGATACGCAGTATTTT. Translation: CASTFMIAGSPDTQYF.

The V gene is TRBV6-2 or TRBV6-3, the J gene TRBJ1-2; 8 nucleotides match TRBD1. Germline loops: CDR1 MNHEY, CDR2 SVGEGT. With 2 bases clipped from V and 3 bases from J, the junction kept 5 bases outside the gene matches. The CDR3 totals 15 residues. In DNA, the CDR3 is TGTGCCAGCAGTTACGGGACAGGCCGAGACTATGGCTACACCTTC. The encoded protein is CASSYGTGRDYGYTF.

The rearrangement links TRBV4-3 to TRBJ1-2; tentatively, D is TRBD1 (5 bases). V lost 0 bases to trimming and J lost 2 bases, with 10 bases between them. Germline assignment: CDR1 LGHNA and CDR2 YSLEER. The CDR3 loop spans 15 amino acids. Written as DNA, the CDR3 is TGCGCCAGCAGCCAAGAGGCAGGGATAAACTATGGCTACACCTTC. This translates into CASSQEAGINYGYTF.

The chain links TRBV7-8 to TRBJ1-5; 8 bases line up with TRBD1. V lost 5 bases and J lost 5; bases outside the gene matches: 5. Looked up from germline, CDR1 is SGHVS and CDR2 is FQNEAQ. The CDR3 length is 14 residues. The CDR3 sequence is CASSVGQGYQPQHF. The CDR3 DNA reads TGTGCCAGCAGCGTCGGACAGGGTTATCAGCCCCAGCATTTT.

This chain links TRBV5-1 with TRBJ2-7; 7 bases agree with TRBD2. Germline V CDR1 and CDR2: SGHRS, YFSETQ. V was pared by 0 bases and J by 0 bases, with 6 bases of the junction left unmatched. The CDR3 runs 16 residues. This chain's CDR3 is CASSLANSGISYEQYF. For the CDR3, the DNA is TGCGCCAGCAGCTTGGCCAACAGCGGGATCTCCTACGAGCAGTACTTC.

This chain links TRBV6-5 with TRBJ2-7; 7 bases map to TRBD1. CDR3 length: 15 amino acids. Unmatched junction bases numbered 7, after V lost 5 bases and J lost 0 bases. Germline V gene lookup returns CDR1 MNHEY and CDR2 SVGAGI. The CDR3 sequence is CASSKTGAGSYEQYF. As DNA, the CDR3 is TGTGCCAGCAGTAAAACAGGGGCAGGCTCCTACGAGCAGTACTTC.

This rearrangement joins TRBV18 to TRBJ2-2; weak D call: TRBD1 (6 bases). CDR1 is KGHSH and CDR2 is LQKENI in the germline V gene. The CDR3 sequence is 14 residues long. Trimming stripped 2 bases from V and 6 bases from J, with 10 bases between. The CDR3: CASSPAQGPGELFF. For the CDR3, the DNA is TGTGCCAGCTCACCAGCACAGGGTCCCGGGGAGCTGTTTTTT. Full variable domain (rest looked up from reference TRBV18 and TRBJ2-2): NAGVMQNPRHLVRRRGQEARLRCSPMKGHSHVYWYRQLPEEGLKFMVYLQKENIIDESGMPKERFSAEFPKEGPSILRIQQVVRGDSAAYFCASSPAQGPGELFFGEGSRLTVL.

The CDR3 sequence: CASSHVGGATNEKLFF. CDR3 nucleotide sequence: TGCGCCAGCAGCCACGTAGGGGGCGCAACTAATGAAAAACTGTTTTTT. The chain recombines TRBV4-3 with TRBJ1-4; 7 nucleotides align to TRBD1. Germline CDR1 is LGHNA and CDR2 is YSLEER. The CDR3 length is 16 residues. With V trimmed by 3 bases and J by 0 bases, 4 bases remained unmatched.

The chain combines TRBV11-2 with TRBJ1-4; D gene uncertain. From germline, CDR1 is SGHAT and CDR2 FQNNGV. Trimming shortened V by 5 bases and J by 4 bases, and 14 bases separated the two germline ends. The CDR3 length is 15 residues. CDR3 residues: CASSPRGGFNEKLFF. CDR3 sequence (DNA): TGTGCCAGCAGCCCCCGGGGAGGGTTTAATGAAAAACTGTTTTTT.

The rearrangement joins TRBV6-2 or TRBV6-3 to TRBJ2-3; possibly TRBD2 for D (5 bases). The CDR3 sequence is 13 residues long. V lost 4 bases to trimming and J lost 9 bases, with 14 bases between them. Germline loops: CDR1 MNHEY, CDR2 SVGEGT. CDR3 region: CASSSDYSGTQYF. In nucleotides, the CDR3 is TGTGCCAGCAGTTCTGACTACTCGGGGACGCAGTATTTT.

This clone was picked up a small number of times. CDR3 bases: TGCGCCAGCAGGGTACAGGTCGGTAGGGTATACTATGGCTACACCTTC. It specifies CASRVQVGRVYYGYTF. The chain joins TRBV4-1 to TRBJ1-2, with D perhaps TRBD1 (5 bases). Trimming stripped 6 bases from V and 3 bases from J, with 20 bases between. The CDR3 is made up of 16 amino acids. CDR1 is MGHRA and CDR2 is YSYEKL in the germline V gene.

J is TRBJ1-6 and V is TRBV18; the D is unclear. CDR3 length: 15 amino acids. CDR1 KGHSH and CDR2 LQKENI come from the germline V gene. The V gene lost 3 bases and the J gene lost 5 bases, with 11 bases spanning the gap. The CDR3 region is CASSPRWQNNSPLHF. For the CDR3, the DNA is TGTGCCAGCTCACCCCGTTGGCAGAATAATTCACCCCTCCACTTT.

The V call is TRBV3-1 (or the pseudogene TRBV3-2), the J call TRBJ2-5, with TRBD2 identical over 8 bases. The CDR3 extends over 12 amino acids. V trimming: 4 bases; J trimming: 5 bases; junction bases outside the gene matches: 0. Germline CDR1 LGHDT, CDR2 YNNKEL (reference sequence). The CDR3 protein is CASSPGGETQYF. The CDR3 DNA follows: TGTGCCAGCAGCCCGGGAGGGGAGACCCAGTACTTC.

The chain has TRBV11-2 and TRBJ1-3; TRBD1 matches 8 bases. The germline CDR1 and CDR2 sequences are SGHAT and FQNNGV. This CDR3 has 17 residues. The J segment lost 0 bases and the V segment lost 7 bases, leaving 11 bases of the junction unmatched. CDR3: CASTSPGQDYSGNTIYF. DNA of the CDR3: TGTGCCAGCACATCTCCGGGACAGGATTACTCTGGAAACACCATATATTTT.